These 5 T cell receptor beta chains came from one sample sequenced in a study of shared clonotypes between healthy human individuals. Clones were read by immunoSEQ multiplex PCR, and TCRdb kept only the in-frame ones, dropping some. The sample has over a million clones; around three quarters are singletons. Material: memory CD4+ T cells from PBMCs. The subset here: CD45RA-negative fraction. These receptors were obtained from a man aged 18 to 30 in good health. Some clones in this sample may be carry-over from other donors' samples.

The rearrangement uses TRBV5-4 and TRBJ2-7; 12 bases line up with TRBD2. The CDR3 length is 16 residues. From germline, CDR1 is SGHNT and CDR2 YYREEE (reference sequence). The V gene end was trimmed by 4 bases and the J gene end by 0 bases; junction bases not matched to a gene: 5. The CDR3 nucleotides are TGTGCCAGCAGCCTCGGACTAGCGGGATTCTCCTACGAGCAGTACTTC. This encodes CASSLGLAGFSYEQYF.

This chain uses TRBV27 with TRBJ2-1, with TRBD2 matching over 11 bases. V gave up 2 bases and J gave up 7 bases; unmatched junction bases: 1. The V gene's germline CDR1 is MNHEY and CDR2 SMNVEV (reference sequence). The CDR3 sequence is 14 residues long. The CDR3 nucleotides read TGTGCCAGCAGTTTACTAGCGGGAGGTAATGAGCAGTTCTTC. Its protein is CASSLLAGGNEQFF.

For this clone: A read error may be the cause here, since a much bigger clone is one base away. The chain combines TRBV7-6 with TRBJ1-1; D unresolved. Germline V gene sequence: CDR1 SGHVS, CDR2 FNYEAQ. This CDR3 region has 14 residues. The CDR3 loop reads CASSLVSGTTGAFF. The CDR3 DNA follows: TGTGCCAGCAGCTTAGTGTCGGGAACCACTGGAGCTTTCTTT.

The chain combines TRBV5-1 with TRBJ1-1; 8 bases agree with TRBD1. J was trimmed by 6 bases and V by 2 bases; bases with no gene match: 9. Germline V gene data show CDR1 as SGHRS and CDR2 as YFSETQ. This CDR3 has 15 residues. Here the CDR3 reads CASSFRQGPGAEAFF. The CDR3 DNA sequence: TGCGCCAGCAGCTTTCGACAGGGGCCAGGGGCTGAAGCTTTCTTT. The variable domain in full, with the rest retrieved from reference TRBV5-1 and TRBJ1-1, is KAGVTQTPRYLIKTRGQQVTLSCSPISGHRSVSWYQQTPGQGLQFLFEYFSETQRNKGNFPGRFSGRQFSNSRSEMNVSTLELGDSALYLCASSFRQGPGAEAFFGQGTRLTVV.

The chain combines TRBV19 with TRBJ1-4; D is ambiguous. Germline V lookup: CDR1 LNHDA, CDR2 SQIVND (reference sequence). This CDR3 has 14 amino acids. Trimming took 11 bases from V and 3 from J, leaving 16 bases between them. The CDR3 sequence: CACSSLQPNEKLFF. In DNA form, the CDR3 reads TGTGCCTGCAGTAGCCTACAGCCTAATGAAAAACTGTTTTTT.